Shown below are 14 T cell receptor beta chains from a single sample sequenced in a study of spatial heterogeneity in lung cancer. The time point is: sample taken at primary tumor resection. Findings and caveats of the study: Counts of expanded intratumoral alpha and beta TCRs tracked tumor mutation counts.

No antigen has been identified for these receptors. MiXCR, applied by TCRdb to the 5' RACE reads, yields one record per CDR3 protein. This table has roughly 9,000 distinct CDR3 sequences, 6.3% appearing once. Here the sequenced sample was lung tumor tissue, taken at surgery. These receptors were taken from a male donor with early-stage non-small cell lung cancer.

This clonotype was seen at least ten times. Since the library was made to target alpha chains, this beta chain is a stray read and its abundance is not meaningful. The chain is built from TRBV18 and TRBJ1-5; D call uncertain. The germline CDR1 and CDR2 sequences are KGHSH and LQKENI. This CDR3 is built from 14 residues. V was pared by 2 bases and J by 5 bases, with 10 bases between. The CDR3 coding sequence is TGTGCCAGCTCACCAACGGAGGCTGATCAGCCCCAGCATTTT. Its translation: CASSPTEADQPQHF.

This clonotype was seen many times. With the library built for alpha chains, this beta chain is off target and its frequency is not meaningful. The V and J genes are TRBV14 and TRBJ2-7; 12 bases line up with TRBD1. There are 15 residues in the CDR3. Germline CDR1 and CDR2: SGHDN and FVKESK. The J segment lost 5 bases and the V segment lost 4 bases, leaving 6 bases of the junction unmatched. CDR3 nucleotides: TGTGCCAGCAGCCTCTGGGGACAGGGGGCCCACGAGCAGTACTTC. Its translation: CASSLWGQGAHEQYF.

This clonotype was detected many times. This beta chain is a stray sequence in a library constructed for alpha chains; its clone size is not meaningful. The rearrangement links TRBV28 to TRBJ2-2; 8 bases map to TRBD2. This CDR3 is built from 12 residues. Germline V gene sequence: CDR1 MDHEN, CDR2 SYDVKM. DNA for the CDR3: TGTGGAGCGGGGGCCTACACCGGGGAGCTGTTTTTT. Protein product: CGAGAYTGELFF.

As regards this clonotype: This beta chain lies outside the target of a library built for alpha chains; its clone size means little. This chain uses TRBV4-1 with TRBJ1-2; possible D gene TRBD1, 6 bases. The CDR3 has 14 residues. The ends were cut back, 0 bases at V and 4 bases at J, with 9 bases in the middle. Germline V gene lookup returns CDR1 MGHRA and CDR2 YSYEKL. The CDR3 sequence: CASSQETGSYGYTF. DNA of the CDR3: TGCGCCAGCAGCCAAGAAACAGGGAGCTATGGCTACACCTTC.

For this clonotype: The junction and the germline gene differ at one end; a read error may be behind it. Since it is a stray read in a library aimed at alpha chains, this beta chain has a size that is not meaningful. The rearrangement uses TRBV6-6 and TRBJ1-5, with a tentative D call TRBD1 (5 bases). CDR1 and CDR2 from the germline V gene are MNHNY and SVGAGI (reference sequence). The CDR3 is made up of 12 amino acids. DNA of the CDR3: TGTGCCTGCAGTTACGGAAGGGACCCCCTCTGTTTT. Amino acid sequence: CACSYGRDPLCF.

This clonotype is classed as medium-sized. As an off-target read in a library built for alpha chains, this beta chain has a frequency of little significance. The rearrangement uses TRBV5-1 and TRBJ2-1; TRBD2 agrees at 10 bases. This CDR3 region has 17 residues. The ends lost 1 base at V and 8 bases at J; junction bases unmatched: 12. Germline lookup yields CDR1 SGHRS and CDR2 YFSETQ. The DNA of the CDR3 is TGCGCCAGCAGCTTGCCTCCAGCGGGAGGGCCGGTGGATGAGCAGTTCTTC. Amino acid sequence: CASSLPPAGGPVDEQFF.

This clonotype is medium-sized. Since it is a stray read in a library aimed at alpha chains, this beta chain has a size that is not meaningful. V and J are TRBV28 and TRBJ2-1; no firm D call. Trimming pared 6 bases from V and 2 bases from J, leaving 11 bases between. The CDR3 length is 14 residues. Germline V gene sequence: CDR1 MDHEN, CDR2 SYDVKM. The CDR3 here is CASRVDAAYNEQFF. The CDR3 region has the DNA TGTGCCAGCAGGGTTGACGCGGCCTACAATGAGCAGTTCTTC.

This clonotype was seen repeatedly, ten times or more. This beta chain appears as a stray read in a library generated for alpha chains; its size is not informative. The chain couples TRBV12-3 or TRBV12-4 to TRBJ2-5; D might be TRBD1 or TRBD2, each matching 5 bases. CDR3 length: 12 residues. V was pared by 3 bases and J by 4 bases, with 6 bases between. CDR3 in DNA: TGTGCCAGCAGTTTTGGGGGAGAGACCCAGTACTTC. It encodes CASSFGGETQYF.

This clonotype was seen repeatedly, ten times or more. This beta chain is off target for a library built for alpha chains, so its abundance means little. DNA for the CDR3: TGTGCCAGCAGCTTGGCGGTCCAAGAGACCCAGTACTTC. Its protein product is CASSLAVQETQYF. This chain connects TRBV5-4 to TRBJ2-5; D remains ambiguous. With 0 bases removed from V and 1 base from J, the gap between germline ends came to 4 bases. This CDR3 is 13 amino acids long. Germline lookup yields CDR1 SGHNT and CDR2 YYREEE (reference sequence).

This clonotype appeared many times. For a library built for alpha chains, this beta chain is a stray read; little rests on its size. V gene TRBV12-3 or TRBV12-4 combines with J gene TRBJ2-3; D not certain. The V gene lost 5 bases and the J gene lost 4 bases, with 10 bases spanning the gap. The CDR3 covers 13 residues. This chain's CDR3 is CASSGARADTQYF. Here the CDR3 DNA reads TGTGCCAGCAGTGGCGCTCGAGCAGATACGCAGTATTTT.

This clonotype was seen at least ten times. This beta chain is an unintended read in a library built for alpha chains; its size means little. This rearrangement joins TRBV11-2 to TRBJ1-1; TRBD1 is a possible D gene (6 bases). Trimming shortened V by 0 bases and J by 7 bases, and 15 bases separated the two germline ends. CDR1 SGHAT and CDR2 FQNNGV come from the germline V gene. The CDR3 has 15 amino acids. Here the CDR3 reads CASSLEGRGSSEAFF. Written as DNA, the CDR3 is TGTGCCAGCAGCTTAGAGGGGAGGGGGAGTAGTGAAGCTTTCTTT.

This clonotype qualifies as medium-sized (0.01 to 0.1%). This beta chain represents an off-target read in a library built for alpha chains; its size is of limited meaning. This chain joins TRBV20-1 and TRBJ1-5; 7 positions match TRBD1. The length of the CDR3 is 16 residues. From germline, CDR1 is DFQATT and CDR2 SNEGSKA (reference sequence). V lost 4 bases, J lost 3 bases, and 12 bases stayed unmatched. CDR3 in DNA: TGCAGTGCTAAAAAAGGGGGACAGTTGGCCAATCAGCCCCAGCATTTT. Protein product: CSAKKGGQLANQPQHF.

As for this clonotype: A library prepared for alpha chains yielded this beta chain as an off-target read; its size is of little meaning. The J gene is TRBJ2-3, the V gene TRBV5-1; tentatively, D is TRBD1 (5 bases). The germline V gene has CDR1 SGHRS and CDR2 YFSETQ. The CDR3 has 13 residues. V lost 4 bases to trimming and J lost 5 bases, with 11 bases between them. CDR3 nucleotides: TGCGCCAGCAGCGAACAGGCGTTAGATACGCAGTATTTT. Translated: CASSEQALDTQYF.

This clonotype rates as medium-sized. This beta chain was picked up by a library intended for alpha chains and is off target, so its count carries little meaning. The chain links TRBV20-1 to TRBJ2-7; 10 bases are a match to TRBD2. V was clipped by 1 base and J by 5 bases; unmatched bases: 8. Germline-derived CDR1 and CDR2 are DFQATT and SNEGSKA (reference sequence). CDR3 length: 15 amino acids. The CDR3 DNA sequence: TGCAGTGCTAGAGGTCCGACTAGCGGGCTCCACGAGCAGTACTTC. This codes for CSARGPTSGLHEQYF.